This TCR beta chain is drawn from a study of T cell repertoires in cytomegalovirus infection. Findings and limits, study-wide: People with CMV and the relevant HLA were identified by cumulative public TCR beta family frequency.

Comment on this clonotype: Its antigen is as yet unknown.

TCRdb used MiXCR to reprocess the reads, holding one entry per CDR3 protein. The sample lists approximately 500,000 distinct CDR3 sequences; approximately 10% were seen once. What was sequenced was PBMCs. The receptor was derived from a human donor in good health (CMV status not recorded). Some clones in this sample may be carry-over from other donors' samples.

Written as DNA, the CDR3 is TGTGCCAGCAGTTTTAAGAGTGAGCAGTTCTTC. Amino acid sequence: CASSFKSEQFF. This sequence joins TRBV12-3 or TRBV12-4 and TRBJ2-1, with D uncertain. The CDR3 contains 11 residues. Trimming shortened V by 3 bases and J by 9 bases, and 6 bases separated the two germline ends.